What follows are 21 T cell receptor beta chains derived from one specimen sequenced in a study of technical replicates of blood from four donors. Sequencing used immunoSEQ multiplex PCR; TCRdb keeps in-frame clones, though not all of them. The sample carries roughly 74,000 clones, 91% recorded once. The specimen sequenced was T cells isolated from PBMCs. The receptors derive from a human donor in good health.

The J gene is TRBJ2-7, the V gene TRBV30; D is possibly TRBD1 (5 bases). Germline CDR1 is GTSNPN and CDR2 is SVGIG (reference sequence). V lost 2 bases and J 1 base, leaving 6 bases between the germline ends. The CDR3 contains 12 residues. The DNA for the CDR3 is TGTGCCTGGAGTAGGGGTTCCTACGAGCAGTACTTC. This translates into CAWSRGSYEQYF. The full variable domain, with the rest looked up from reference TRBV30 and TRBJ2-7, is SQTIHQWPATLVQPVGSPLSLECTVEGTSNPNLYWYRQAAGRGLQLLFYSVGIGQISSEVPQNLSASRPQDRQFILSSKKLLLSDSGFYLCAWSRGSYEQYFGPGTRLTVT.

The rearrangement joins TRBV5-1 to TRBJ1-2, with 11 bases lining up with TRBD1. CDR1 is SGHRS and CDR2 is YFSETQ in the germline V gene. Losses at the gene ends were 4 bases for V and 6 bases for J; bases not matched to a gene: 5. This CDR3 comprises 14 residues. CDR3 coding DNA: TGCGCCAGCAGCCTAGCGGGACAGGGGGATGGCTACACCTTC. Translated, it gives CASSLAGQGDGYTF.

The chain is built from TRBV7-8 and TRBJ2-1; weak D call: TRBD2 (5 bases). The CDR3 runs to 15 residues. Trimming removed 2 bases from V and 5 bases from J, with 13 bases in between. From germline, CDR1 is SGHVS and CDR2 FQNEAQ. The CDR3 nucleotides read TGTGCCAGCAGCTTACGAGCTTTCGGGGACAATGAGCAGTTCTTC. Protein: CASSLRAFGDNEQFF.

The J gene is TRBJ2-3, the V gene TRBV4-1; D is unresolved. The V end was cut by 1 base, the J end by 5 bases, with 7 bases between. The CDR3 runs to 13 residues. Germline V lookup: CDR1 MGHRA, CDR2 YSYEKL. For the CDR3, the DNA is TGCGCCAGCAGCCAAGGAAGGAGAGATACGCAGTATTTT. This gives the protein CASSQGRRDTQYF.

This chain uses TRBV19 with TRBJ1-2; 9 bases are a match to TRBD1. V lost 5 bases and J lost 3; bases outside the gene matches: 1. The germline CDR1 and CDR2 sequences are LNHDA and SQIVND (reference sequence). CDR3 length: 13 residues. The CDR3 nucleotides are TGTGCCAGTAGTCGACAGGGGGACTATGGCTACACCTTC. This sequence encodes CASSRQGDYGYTF.

This sequence joins TRBV28 and TRBJ2-2, with a possible D match to TRBD1 (5 bases). Looked up from germline, CDR1 is MDHEN and CDR2 is SYDVKM. CDR3 length: 14 residues. V lost 5 bases and J lost 1, with 8 bases in between. CDR3 region: CASSLDRNTGELFF. CDR3 sequence (DNA): TGTGCCAGCAGTCTAGACAGGAACACCGGGGAGCTGTTTTTT.

The CDR3 spells CASSLGAGGNEQFF. The CDR3 DNA reads as TGTGCCAGCAGCTTAGGGGCAGGGGGCAATGAGCAGTTCTTC. The genes are TRBV11-2 and TRBJ2-1; TRBD1 matches 7 bases. The CDR3 length is 14 residues. CDR1 and CDR2 (germline): SGHAT, FQNNGV. J gave up 6 bases and V 1 base, and 3 bases lay outside the gene matches.

This chain links TRBV4-2 with TRBJ2-3, with D possibly TRBD2 on 5 matching bases. This CDR3 is 15 amino acids long. The V end lost 0 bases, the J end lost 6 bases, and 13 bases lay between the germline ends. The germline V gene has CDR1 LGHNA and CDR2 YNFKEQ. The CDR3 DNA follows: TGTGCCAGCAGCCAAGAACCCGGGCGGGCGGATACGCAGTATTTT. It encodes CASSQEPGRADTQYF.

This chain uses TRBV6-5 with TRBJ2-7, with 7 bases matching TRBD1. The trim removed 1 base at V and 5 bases at J, leaving 2 bases unmatched. The germline V gene has CDR1 MNHEY and CDR2 SVGAGI. The CDR3 is 13 residues long. Written as DNA, the CDR3 is TGTGCCAGCAGTTACTATACAGGGGACGAGCAGTACTTC. Translating it yields CASSYYTGDEQYF.

The rearrangement uses TRBV7-3 and TRBJ2-3; tentative D call: TRBD2 (6 bases). The CDR3 length is 12 residues. Trimming stripped 6 bases from V and 9 bases from J, with 13 bases between. Germline CDR1 SGHTA, CDR2 FQGTGA. This chain's CDR3 is CASSPSGETQYF. The CDR3 DNA reads TGTGCCAGCAGTCCATCGGGGGAAACGCAGTATTTT.

The chain uses TRBV7-2 and TRBJ2-2; D is unresolved. This CDR3 region has 15 residues. The V gene's germline CDR1 is SGHTA and CDR2 FQGNSA. The V gene lost 7 bases and the J gene lost 4 bases, with 16 bases spanning the gap. This CDR3 reads CASNRDRSGTGELFF. The CDR3 DNA reads TGTGCCAGCAACCGAGACCGGTCGGGCACCGGGGAGCTGTTTTTT.

The V gene is TRBV7-3, the J gene TRBJ2-1; 10 bases match TRBD2. This CDR3 is built from 15 residues. With 2 bases clipped from V and 9 bases from J, the junction kept 7 bases outside the gene matches. CDR1 and CDR2 (germline): SGHTA, FQGTGA. The chain's CDR3 is CASSLSSSGSSEQFF. The CDR3 DNA follows: TGTGCCAGCAGCTTATCGTCTAGCGGGAGTTCTGAGCAGTTCTTC. Together with reference TRBV7-3 and TRBJ2-1, the CDR3 gives the full variable domain: GAGVSQTPSNKVTEKGKYVELRCDPISGHTALYWYRQSLGQGPEFLIYFQGTGAADDSGLPNDRFFAVRPEGSVSTLKIQRTERGDSAVYLCASSLSSSGSSEQFFGPGTRLTVL.

V gene TRBV27 combines with J gene TRBJ2-3; 10 bases align to TRBD2. There are 17 residues in the CDR3. Germline values: CDR1 MNHEY, CDR2 SMNVEV (reference sequence). J lost 6 bases, V lost 6 bases, and 15 bases had no gene match. CDR3 sequence: CASSNQDLAGVEDTQYF. The CDR3 nucleotides read TGTGCCAGCAGCAATCAAGATCTAGCGGGAGTGGAGGATACGCAGTATTTT.

Worth noting for this clone: One end of the junction varies from germline; a read error may be responsible. The V call is TRBV29-1, the J call TRBJ2-5; 7 bases line up with TRBD2. This CDR3 is 13 amino acids long. The germline V gene encodes CDR1 SQVTM and CDR2 ANQGSEA. CDR3 region: CSLESGTTQTQYF. The CDR3 DNA reads TGCAGCCTTGAATCCGGGACTACTCAGACCCAGTACTTC.

The V gene is TRBV28, the J gene TRBJ1-2; D perhaps matches TRBD1 (5 bases). Trimming pared 2 bases from V and 8 bases from J, leaving 12 bases between. This CDR3 is 13 amino acids long. Germline V gene lookup returns CDR1 MDHEN and CDR2 SYDVKM. DNA of the CDR3: TGTGCCAGCAGTTTAGGAGGGGAGAAAGGCTACACCTTC. Translation gives CASSLGGEKGYTF.

The chain employs TRBV7-8 and TRBJ2-6; 7 nucleotides match TRBD1. Trimming removed 7 bases from V and 1 base from J; junction bases left unmatched: 10. The CDR3 totals 17 residues. In germline, CDR1 is SGHVS, CDR2 FQNEAQ. In nucleotides, the CDR3 is TGTGCCAGCACCGGACAGGAGAGTTTTTCTGGGGCCAACGTCCTGACTTTC. Translation: CASTGQESFSGANVLTF.

The chain joins TRBV29-1 to TRBJ1-1; TRBD1 is a possible D gene (6 bases). Per the germline V gene, CDR1 is SQVTM and CDR2 is ANQGSEA. V was cut by 4 bases and J by 0 bases, with 33 bases left in between. The CDR3 length is 21 residues. CDR3 in amino acids: CSVVVVDRPHSGQHMNTEAFF. The CDR3 DNA follows: TGCAGCGTTGTAGTGGTAGACAGGCCCCATTCAGGACAGCATATGAACACTGAAGCTTTCTTT.

The V and J genes are TRBV4-1 and TRBJ1-2; possibly TRBD1 for D (6 bases). The V gene's germline CDR1 is MGHRA and CDR2 YSYEKL. The CDR3 is made up of 14 amino acids. Deletions cut 1 base from V and 8 bases from J, with 14 bases between. CDR3 sequence reads: CASSQVGASHGYTF. The CDR3 region has the DNA TGCGCCAGCAGCCAAGTGGGGGCTAGTCACGGCTACACCTTC.

The chain recombines TRBV7-9 with TRBJ2-3, with TRBD2 as a possible D gene (5 bases). V dropped 1 base and J dropped 4 bases, with 12 bases sitting between them. The CDR3 loop spans 15 amino acids. Per the germline V gene, CDR1 is SEHNR and CDR2 is FQNEAQ (reference sequence). CDR3 residues: CASSLGEGVADTQYF. The CDR3 region has the DNA TGTGCCAGCAGCTTAGGTGAGGGTGTGGCAGATACGCAGTATTTT.

V and J are TRBV19 and TRBJ1-4; no clear D gene. The CDR3 runs 16 residues. Trimming shortened V by 3 bases and J by 4 bases, and 15 bases separated the two germline ends. CDR1 is LNHDA and CDR2 is SQIVND in the germline V gene (reference sequence). This CDR3 reads CASSIGRLVLNEKLFF. CDR3 DNA: TGTGCCAGTAGTATTGGCCGTTTGGTCCTTAATGAAAAACTGTTTTTT.

The table lists this clone with a count of one. This sequence joins TRBV4-2 and TRBJ2-6; no definite D call. Germline V gene sequence: CDR1 LGHNA, CDR2 YNFKEQ. This CDR3 spans 19 amino acids. The V end was cut by 0 bases, the J end by 0 bases, with 15 bases between. The CDR3 region is CASSQDARPYTSGANVLTF. CDR3 DNA sequence: TGTGCCAGCAGCCAAGATGCGAGGCCGTACACCTCTGGGGCCAACGTCCTGACTTTC.